This T cell receptor (beta chain) was observed in a study of T cells after yellow fever vaccination. Study summary: Preparation of the low-cell-number fractions used SMART-Seq v4 Ultra Low Input. Whole-study findings and limits: Re-detected after boosting: most primary clones, more than 95% of CD4 and roughly 88% of CD8.

The TCR cDNA carried a universal primer site and UMIs from 5'RACE template switching. TCRdb re-analysed the 5' RACE reads in MiXCR, keeping a single row per CDR3 protein. This sample yields nearly 350,000 distinct CDR3 sequences, of which 7% to 9% are seen a single time; 15% to 20% belongs to the top ten. A word on this clonotype: The antigen is unknown.

CDR1 MNHNS and CDR2 SASEGT come from the germline V gene. V shed 5 bases and J 5 bases; nucleotides not matched to a gene: 3. The CDR3 totals 13 residues. This specimen consisted of PBMCs, obtained more than 35 days after the first yellow fever vaccination. This sequence was found in a man younger than 35 who received the YFV17D yellow fever vaccine. The chain carries TRBV6-1 and TRBJ1-2; 9 nucleotides align to TRBD1. The CDR3: CASSPTGGYGYTF. CDR3 bases: TGTGCCAGCAGTCCGACAGGGGGTTATGGCTACACCTTC.